One sample yielded the 15 T cell receptor beta chains listed below, sequenced in a study of blood T cell repertoires in COVID-19. TCRdb keeps only in-frame clones here, not all; method: immunoSEQ multiplex PCR. Altogether approximately 220,000 clones are present, approximately 87% being singletons, with the ten largest covering approximately 6.2%. Sequenced input: peripheral blood. Source of these receptors: a man between 60 and 70 years old who had recovered from COVID-19.

The J gene is TRBJ2-2, the V gene TRBV5-6, with 15 nucleotides matching TRBD2. This CDR3 region has 19 residues. Germline CDR1 and CDR2: SGHDT and YYEEEE. V shed 4 bases, J shed 2 bases, and the junction held 9 bases outside the gene matches. CDR3 nucleotides: TGTGCCAGCAGCAAACCGGGACTAGCGGGGGGTAGTAACACCGGGGAGCTGTTTTTT. This codes for CASSKPGLAGGSNTGELFF.

This rearrangement joins TRBV5-1 to TRBJ1-1; 9 nucleotides agree with TRBD1. Germline assignment: CDR1 SGHRS and CDR2 YFSETQ. The CDR3 has 15 residues. Germline trimming cut 5 bases from V and 3 bases from J; bases unmatched to any gene: 8. CDR3: CASRTGGARDTEAFF. As DNA, the CDR3 is TGCGCCAGCAGAACAGGGGGCGCGAGGGACACTGAAGCTTTCTTT.

The chain has TRBV2 and TRBJ2-1; D uncertain. CDR3 size: 11 residues. The germline V gene has CDR1 SNHLY and CDR2 FYNNEI. Trimming left V 4 bases short and J 14 bases short, with 12 bases between. CDR3 sequence: CASSAVPTEFF. In DNA form, the CDR3 reads TGTGCCAGCAGTGCGGTCCCTACAGAGTTCTTC.

The chain carries TRBV19 and TRBJ2-2; maybe TRBD2 (7 bases). The CDR3 covers 14 residues. V lost 6 bases, J lost 6 bases, and 14 bases lay in between. CDR1 LNHDA and CDR2 SQIVND come from the germline V gene (reference sequence). The CDR3 coding sequence is TGTGCCAGTAGGACCCGGGGGGCGGCCGGGGAGCTGTTTTTT. It codes for CASRTRGAAGELFF. The full variable domain, in which reference TRBV19 and TRBJ2-2 provide the parts outside the CDR3, is DGGITQSPKYLFRKEGQNVTLSCEQNLNHDAMYWYRQDPGQGLRLIYYSQIVNDFQKGDIAEGYSVSREKKESFPLTVTSAQKNPTAFYLCASRTRGAAGELFFGEGSRLTVL.

V usage is TRBV5-1 and J usage is TRBJ1-2; 9 bases line up with TRBD1. The CDR3 length is 15 residues. J was trimmed by 4 bases and V by 0 bases; bases with no gene match: 4. Germline V gene lookup returns CDR1 SGHRS and CDR2 YFSETQ. Here the CDR3 DNA reads TGCGCCAGCAGCTTGGGACAGGGGGATGGCTATGGCTACACCTTC. Amino acid sequence: CASSLGQGDGYGYTF.

The chain uses TRBV10-3 and TRBJ1-4, with no clear D. From germline, CDR1 is ENHRY and CDR2 SYGVKD. V was cut by 6 bases and J by 3 bases, with 5 bases left in between. The CDR3 runs to 12 residues. The CDR3 reads CAIRSPNEKLFF. DNA for the CDR3: TGTGCCATCAGAAGCCCTAATGAAAAACTGTTTTTT.

CDR3 bases: TGTGCCAGCAGTGCCGACAGTTTGCCTCAGCCCCAGCATTTT. This encodes CASSADSLPQPQHF. The J gene is TRBJ1-5, the V gene TRBV2; TRBD1 is a possible D gene (5 bases). The CDR3 is 14 amino acids. Germline CDR1 is SNHLY and CDR2 is FYNNEI. Trimming stripped 4 bases from V and 6 bases from J, with 13 bases between.

This sequence joins TRBV27 and TRBJ2-3; 7 nucleotides agree with TRBD2. V lost 5 bases, J lost 1 base, and 3 bases stayed unmatched. The CDR3 is made up of 14 amino acids. Per the germline V gene, CDR1 is MNHEY and CDR2 is SMNVEV (reference sequence). CDR3 DNA: TGTGCCAGCAGTCGTCTAGCGGGCACAGATACGCAGTATTTT. This encodes CASSRLAGTDTQYF.

This chain connects TRBV7-3 to TRBJ2-2; D is possibly TRBD1 (6 bases). Germline values: CDR1 SGHTA, CDR2 FQGTGA. With 2 bases removed from V and 3 bases from J, the gap between germline ends came to 16 bases. The CDR3 is made up of 17 amino acids. The CDR3 nucleotides read TGTGCCAGCAGCTTATCTCTTCTCAGGACAGACACCGGGGAGCTGTTTTTT. It specifies CASSLSLLRTDTGELFF.

The chain carries TRBV6-2 or TRBV6-3 and TRBJ1-6; D gene uncertain. Trimming left V 3 bases short and J 5 bases short, with 11 bases between. From germline, CDR1 is MNHEY and CDR2 SVGEGT. The CDR3 covers 15 residues. As DNA, the CDR3 is TGTGCCAGCAGTTATGGGCTAAGGAATAATTCACCCCTCCACTTT. Amino acid sequence: CASSYGLRNNSPLHF.

The rearrangement joins TRBV14 to TRBJ2-1, with TRBD2 matching over 7 bases. V lost 0 bases, J lost 10 bases, and 6 bases stayed unmatched. The CDR3 has 14 residues. The V gene's germline CDR1 is SGHDN and CDR2 FVKESK. CDR3 amino acids: CASSQDKRGREQFF. The CDR3, as DNA: TGTGCCAGCAGCCAAGATAAGCGGGGCCGGGAGCAGTTCTTC.

The chain combines TRBV5-4 with TRBJ2-5; TRBD2 matches 11 bases. V was pared by 0 bases and J by 4 bases, with 8 bases of the junction left unmatched. Germline CDR1 and CDR2: SGHNT and YYREEE (reference sequence). The CDR3 extends over 17 amino acids. The CDR3 sequence: CASSLAIAGGPSETQYF. The DNA of the CDR3 is TGTGCCAGCAGCTTGGCGATAGCGGGAGGGCCCTCAGAGACCCAGTACTTC.

A few counts support this clone. The chain combines TRBV5-4 with TRBJ2-7; 9 bases are a match to TRBD1. The germline CDR1 and CDR2 sequences are SGHNT and YYREEE (reference sequence). V lost 4 bases, J lost 0 bases, and 5 bases stayed unmatched. This CDR3 spans 15 amino acids. The CDR3 bases are TGTGCCAGCAGCGCCCGACAGGGGGTCTCCTACGAGCAGTACTTC. Its translation is CASSARQGVSYEQYF.

The chain recombines TRBV6-5 with TRBJ2-6; 8 positions match TRBD1. Germline loops: CDR1 MNHEY, CDR2 SVGAGI. The CDR3 consists of 15 residues. J lost 4 bases, V lost 6 bases, and 5 bases had no gene match. The CDR3 DNA follows: TGTGCCAGCAGCAAGACAGGGGTCGGGGCCAACGTCCTGACTTTC. Translation gives CASSKTGVGANVLTF.

CDR3 region: CASSPRLNNSPLHF. CDR3 sequence (DNA): TGTGCCAGCAGTCCCAGGCTCAATAATTCACCCCTCCACTTT. V and J are TRBV2 and TRBJ1-6, with D hard to call. The CDR3 extends over 14 amino acids. Germline V CDR1 and CDR2: SNHLY, FYNNEI. Trimming left V 5 bases short and J 5 bases short, with 10 bases between.